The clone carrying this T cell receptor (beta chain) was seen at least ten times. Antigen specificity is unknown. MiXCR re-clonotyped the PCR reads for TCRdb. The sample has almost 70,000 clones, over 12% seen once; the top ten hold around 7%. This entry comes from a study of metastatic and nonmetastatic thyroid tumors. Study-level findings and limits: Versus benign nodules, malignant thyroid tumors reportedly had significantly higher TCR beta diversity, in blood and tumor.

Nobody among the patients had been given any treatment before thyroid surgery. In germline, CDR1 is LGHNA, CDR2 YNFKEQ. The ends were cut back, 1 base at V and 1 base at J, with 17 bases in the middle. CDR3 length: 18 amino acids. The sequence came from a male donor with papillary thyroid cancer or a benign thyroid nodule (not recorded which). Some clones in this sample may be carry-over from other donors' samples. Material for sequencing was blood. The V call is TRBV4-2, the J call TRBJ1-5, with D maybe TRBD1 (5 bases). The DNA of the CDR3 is TGTGCCAGCAGCCAAGCCCCCACCGGGGCCCTGAGCAATCAGCCCCAGCATTTT. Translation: CASSQAPTGALSNQPQHF.